Detailed here is one TCR beta chain. Antigen unknown. This CDR3 comprises 15 residues. CDR1 and CDR2 from the germline V gene are DFQATT and SNEGSKA (reference sequence). This sample stems from a study of monozygotic twins with inflammatory bowel disease. Study-wide results and limits: Ultimately, a single strong signal or clonotype associated with IBD was not supported.

Each CDR3 protein gets one entry in TCRdb, which reprocessed the 5' RACE reads and gives no DNA. The sample's table shows more than 300,000 distinct CDR3 sequences. The chain has TRBV20-1 and TRBJ2-4. The sequenced material came from blood. The receptor was isolated from a human donor with ulcerative colitis or Crohn's disease, or a healthy co-twin of an affected twin (not recorded which). CDR3 amino acids: CSARDYSGAKNIQYF.